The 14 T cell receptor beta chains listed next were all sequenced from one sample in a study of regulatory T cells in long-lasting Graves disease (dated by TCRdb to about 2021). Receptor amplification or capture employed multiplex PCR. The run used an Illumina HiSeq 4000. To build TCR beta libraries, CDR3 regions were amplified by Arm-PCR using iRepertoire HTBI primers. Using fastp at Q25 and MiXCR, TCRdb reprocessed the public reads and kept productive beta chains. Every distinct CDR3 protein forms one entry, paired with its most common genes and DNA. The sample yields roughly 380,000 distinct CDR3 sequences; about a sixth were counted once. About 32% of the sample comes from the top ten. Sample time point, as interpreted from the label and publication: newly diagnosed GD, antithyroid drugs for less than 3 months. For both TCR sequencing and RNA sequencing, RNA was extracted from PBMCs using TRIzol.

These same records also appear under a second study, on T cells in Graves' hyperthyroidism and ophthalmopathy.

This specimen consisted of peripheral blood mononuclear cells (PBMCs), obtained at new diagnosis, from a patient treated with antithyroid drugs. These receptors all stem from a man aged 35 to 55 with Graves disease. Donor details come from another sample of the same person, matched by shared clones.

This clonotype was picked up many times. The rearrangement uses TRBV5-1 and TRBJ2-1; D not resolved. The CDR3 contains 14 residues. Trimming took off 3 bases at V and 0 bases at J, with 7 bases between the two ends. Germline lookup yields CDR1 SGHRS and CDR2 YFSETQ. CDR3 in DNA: TGCGCCAGCAGCTGGCGAAGCTCCTACAATGAGCAGTTCTTC. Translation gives CASSWRSSYNEQFF.

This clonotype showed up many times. CDR3 sequence: CASTSSSGGWNQPQHF. In DNA form, the CDR3 reads TGTGCCAGCACCTCCTCTTCGGGGGGCTGGAATCAGCCCCAGCATTTT. This chain links TRBV12-3 or TRBV12-4 with TRBJ1-5, with D perhaps matching TRBD1 (6 bases). The CDR3 has 16 residues. Trimming left V 7 bases short and J 4 bases short, with 20 bases between.

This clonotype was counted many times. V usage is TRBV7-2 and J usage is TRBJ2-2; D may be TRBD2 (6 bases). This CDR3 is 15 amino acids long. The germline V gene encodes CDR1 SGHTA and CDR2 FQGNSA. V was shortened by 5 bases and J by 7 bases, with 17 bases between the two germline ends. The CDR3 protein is CASSLMTSRHGELFF. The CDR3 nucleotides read TGTGCCAGCAGCCTAATGACTAGTAGGCACGGGGAGCTGTTTTTT.

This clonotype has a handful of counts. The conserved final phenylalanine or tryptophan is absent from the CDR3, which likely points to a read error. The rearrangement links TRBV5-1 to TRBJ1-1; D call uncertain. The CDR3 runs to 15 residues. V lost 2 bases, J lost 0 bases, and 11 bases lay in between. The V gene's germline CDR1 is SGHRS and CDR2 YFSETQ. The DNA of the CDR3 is TGCGCCAGCAGCTTTAACGGAGGCATGAACACTGAAGCTTTCCTT. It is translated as CASSFNGGMNTEAFL.

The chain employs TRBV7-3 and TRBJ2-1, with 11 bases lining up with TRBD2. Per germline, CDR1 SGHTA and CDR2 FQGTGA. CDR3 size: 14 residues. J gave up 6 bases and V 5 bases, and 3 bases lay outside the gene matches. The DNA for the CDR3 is TGTGCCAGCAGCCGTACTAGCGGGGGCAATGAGCAGTTCTTC. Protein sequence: CASSRTSGGNEQFF.

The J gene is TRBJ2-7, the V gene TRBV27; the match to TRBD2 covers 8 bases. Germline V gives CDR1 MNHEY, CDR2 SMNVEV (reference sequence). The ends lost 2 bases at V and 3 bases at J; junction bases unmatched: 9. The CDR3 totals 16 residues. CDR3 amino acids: CASSLRYGGGVYEQYF. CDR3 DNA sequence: TGTGCCAGCAGTTTACGTTACGGGGGGGGGGTCTACGAGCAGTACTTC.

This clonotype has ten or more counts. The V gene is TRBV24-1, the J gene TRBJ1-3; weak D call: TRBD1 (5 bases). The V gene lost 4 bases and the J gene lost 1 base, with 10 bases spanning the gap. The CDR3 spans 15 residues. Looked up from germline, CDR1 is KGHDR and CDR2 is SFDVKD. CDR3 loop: CATSDPKGSGNTIYF. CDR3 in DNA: TGTGCCACCAGTGACCCGAAGGGGTCTGGAAACACCATATATTTT.

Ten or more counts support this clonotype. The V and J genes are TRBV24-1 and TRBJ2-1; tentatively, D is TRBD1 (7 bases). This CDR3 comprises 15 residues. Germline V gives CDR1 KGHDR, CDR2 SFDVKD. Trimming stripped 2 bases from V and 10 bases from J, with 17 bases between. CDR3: CATSDSTGRFKEQFF. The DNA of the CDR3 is TGTGCCACCAGTGATTCGACAGGGAGGTTTAAGGAGCAGTTCTTC.

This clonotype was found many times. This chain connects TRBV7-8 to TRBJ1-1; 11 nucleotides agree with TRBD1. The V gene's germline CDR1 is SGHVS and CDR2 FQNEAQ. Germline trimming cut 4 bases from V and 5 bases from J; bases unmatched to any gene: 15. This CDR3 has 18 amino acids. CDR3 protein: CASSSRTGGKRFGTEAFF. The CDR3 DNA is TGTGCCAGCAGCTCTAGGACAGGGGGCAAAAGGTTTGGGACTGAAGCTTTCTTT.

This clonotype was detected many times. DNA of the CDR3: TGTGCCAGCAGCTTAAAGCCCCGGGGAATAAACCCCGATGAGCAGTTCTTC. Its protein product is CASSLKPRGINPDEQFF. The rearrangement joins TRBV7-6 to TRBJ2-1, with a possible D match to TRBD2 (5 bases). CDR3 length equals 17 residues. Trimming took 2 bases from V and 8 from J, leaving 22 bases between them. Germline assignment: CDR1 SGHVS and CDR2 FNYEAQ.

In DNA, the CDR3 is TGCGCCAGCGCAGCGGGGGTTAGCACCGGGGAGCTGTTTTTT. It yields the protein CASAAGVSTGELFF. V gene TRBV5-1 combines with J gene TRBJ2-2, with TRBD2 matching 8 bases. Unmatched junction bases numbered 6, after V lost 7 bases and J lost 4 bases. CDR1 SGHRS and CDR2 YFSETQ come from the germline V gene. This CDR3 comprises 14 residues.

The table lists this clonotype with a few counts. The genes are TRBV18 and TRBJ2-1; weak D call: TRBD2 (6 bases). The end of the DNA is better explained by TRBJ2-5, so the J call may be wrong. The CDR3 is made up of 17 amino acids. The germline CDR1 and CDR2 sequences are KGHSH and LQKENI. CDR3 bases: TGTGCCAGCTCAGCCTCCCAGGAGGGTTCCTTAAGCGGGACCCAGTACTTC. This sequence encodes CASSASQEGSLSGTQYF.

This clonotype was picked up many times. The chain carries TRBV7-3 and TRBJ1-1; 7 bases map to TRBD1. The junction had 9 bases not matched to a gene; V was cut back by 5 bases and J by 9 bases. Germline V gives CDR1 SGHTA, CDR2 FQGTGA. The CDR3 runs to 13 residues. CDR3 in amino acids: CASSPFGTEKAFF. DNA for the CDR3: TGTGCCAGCAGCCCCTTTGGGACAGAAAAAGCTTTCTTT.

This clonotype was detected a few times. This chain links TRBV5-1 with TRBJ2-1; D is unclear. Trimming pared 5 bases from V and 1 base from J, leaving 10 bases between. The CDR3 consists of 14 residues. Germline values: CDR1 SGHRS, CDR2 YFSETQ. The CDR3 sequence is CASRSAVSYNEQFF. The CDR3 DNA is TGCGCCAGCAGGTCGGCAGTGTCCTACAATGAGCAGTTCTTC.